Shown below are 18 T cell receptor beta chains from a single sample sequenced in a study of Graves' ophthalmopathy and Graves' hyperthyroidism. The study amplified TCR beta CDR3 regions using RNA transcripts. In the first round, RT-PCR was carried out with HTBI primers, and a multiplex PCR formed the second round. MiXCR was run by TCRdb on the multiplex PCR reads, yielding one entry per CDR3 protein. The sample carries 300,000 to 500,000 distinct CDR3 sequences, 15% recorded once. Sequenced sample: peripheral blood. The receptor source for this set is a woman younger than 35 with stable Graves' hyperthyroidism.

This clonotype has at least ten counts. The chain has TRBV12-3 or TRBV12-4 and TRBJ2-7, with 9 bases fitting TRBD1. The CDR3 length is 14 residues. V gave up 2 bases and J gave up 7 bases; unmatched junction bases: 6. The CDR3 sequence: CASSLRTGAREQYF. CDR3 in DNA: TGTGCCAGCAGTTTAAGGACAGGGGCCCGGGAGCAGTACTTC.

This clonotype appeared many times. V gene TRBV2 combines with J gene TRBJ1-1; D remains unclear. There are 14 residues in the CDR3. V was clipped by 1 base and J by 10 bases, with 16 bases between them. Germline V lookup: CDR1 SNHLY, CDR2 FYNNEI. Here the CDR3 reads CASSEEPGLRRAFF. CDR3 nucleotide sequence: TGTGCCAGCAGTGAAGAGCCGGGGTTGCGGAGAGCTTTCTTT.

This clonotype has a count of ten or more. This sequence joins TRBV19 and TRBJ2-5; TRBD1 might be the D (7 bases). This CDR3 spans 13 amino acids. Germline CDR1 LNHDA, CDR2 SQIVND (reference sequence). V was clipped by 1 base and J by 13 bases, with 16 bases between them. This chain's CDR3 is CASSIGQGGYPYF. The CDR3 DNA sequence: TGTGCCAGTAGTATAGGCCAGGGGGGCTATCCGTACTTC.

The gene calls are TRBV6-1 and TRBJ1-1; D possibly corresponds to TRBD1 (6 bases). The germline V gene has CDR1 MNHNS and CDR2 SASEGT. This CDR3 contains 15 residues. V lost 7 bases and J 0 bases, leaving 15 bases between the germline ends. The CDR3 sequence: CASTKRGGMNTEAFF. The CDR3 nucleotides read TGTGCCAGCACAAAAAGAGGGGGAATGAACACTGAAGCTTTCTTT.

This clonotype showed up many times. This chain connects TRBV18 to TRBJ1-1, with no clear D. The germline CDR1 and CDR2 sequences are KGHSH and LQKENI. The CDR3 has 14 amino acids. V was clipped by 3 bases and J by 0 bases, with 8 bases between them. DNA of the CDR3: TGTGCCAGCTCACCGGTAGGAATGAACACTGAAGCTTTCTTT. Translated, it gives CASSPVGMNTEAFF.

This clonotype was counted at least ten times. The chain is built from TRBV6-5 and TRBJ2-5; D unresolved. The CDR3 totals 14 residues. V was clipped by 0 bases and J by 1 base, with 6 bases between them. Per germline, CDR1 MNHEY and CDR2 SVGAGI. The CDR3 DNA reads TGTGCCAGCAGTTACTCGGAAGCCCAAGAGACCCAGTACTTC. It yields the protein CASSYSEAQETQYF.

V and J are TRBV19 and TRBJ1-1; 7 bases match TRBD1. CDR1 is LNHDA, CDR2 SQIVND, per germline (reference sequence). V shed 3 bases and J 5 bases; nucleotides not matched to a gene: 9. This CDR3 contains 15 residues. The CDR3 region is CASSIVAGGRTEAFF. CDR3 coding DNA: TGTGCCAGTAGTATTGTGGCAGGGGGGCGTACTGAAGCTTTCTTT.

This clonotype appeared a few times. This rearrangement joins TRBV2 to TRBJ2-2, with D hard to call. The CDR3 is 14 residues long. The germline V gene has CDR1 SNHLY and CDR2 FYNNEI. Trimming removed 1 base at V and 5 bases at J, with 8 bases between. This CDR3 reads CASSEGVLTGELFF. Written as DNA, the CDR3 is TGTGCCAGCAGTGAAGGGGTCCTGACCGGGGAGCTGTTTTTT.

This clonotype has ten or more counts. V and J are TRBV27 and TRBJ2-7; the D gene could be TRBD1 or TRBD2 (6 bases each). The CDR3 totals 16 residues. With 5 bases removed from V and 0 bases from J, the gap between germline ends came to 17 bases. The germline CDR1 and CDR2 sequences are MNHEY and SMNVEV (reference sequence). The CDR3 sequence is CASSRQGTGLSYEQYF. Written as DNA, the CDR3 is TGTGCCAGCAGTCGCCAGGGGACTGGCCTCTCCTACGAGCAGTACTTC.

This clonotype was counted at least ten times. Relative to the germline gene, one junction end is altered; a read error may explain this. The gene calls are TRBV12-3 or TRBV12-4 and TRBJ1-1; D not certain. The CDR3 has 13 amino acids. The CDR3 region is CASSLRQNAEAFF. In DNA, the CDR3 is TGTGCCAGCAGTTTACGTCAGAACGCTGAAGCTTTCTTT.

The rearrangement links TRBV11-2 to TRBJ1-2; 10 bases map to TRBD1. The CDR3 consists of 16 residues. Trimming at V came to 5 bases and at J to 3 bases, leaving 9 bases not matched to a gene. The germline V gene encodes CDR1 SGHAT and CDR2 FQNNGV. For the CDR3, the DNA is TGTGCCAGCAGCGCGGGACAGGGGAACGTTGACTATGGCTACACCTTC. As protein: CASSAGQGNVDYGYTF.

This clonotype was found many times. This sequence joins TRBV10-3 and TRBJ1-1, with 8 positions matching TRBD1. The germline gives CDR1 ENHRY, CDR2 SYGVKD. The CDR3 has 15 residues. In DNA, the CDR3 is TGTGTCTTAATAACGAACAGGGGGATGAACACTGAAGCTTTCTTT. Amino acids: CVLITNRGMNTEAFF.

The gene calls are TRBV5-1 and TRBJ1-3; the D gene is possibly TRBD1 (6 bases). V was pared by 7 bases and J by 0 bases, with 8 bases between. The CDR3 extends over 13 amino acids. CDR1 is SGHRS and CDR2 is YFSETQ in the germline V gene. CDR3 bases: TGCGCCAGCCGGGGGGCCTCTGGAAACACCATATATTTT. Its protein is CASRGASGNTIYF.

The table lists this clonotype with many counts. The chain is built from TRBV10-3 and TRBJ2-2; TRBD2 is a possible D gene (7 bases). The germline V and J ends were trimmed by 10 bases and 2 bases, with 17 bases remaining between them. Germline CDR1 is ENHRY and CDR2 is SYGVKD. The CDR3 has 15 residues. The CDR3 DNA reads as TGTGCCACCAACCGGCGGGGGCTCAACACCGGGGAGCTGTTTTTT. Protein sequence: CATNRRGLNTGELFF.

Many counts were recorded for this clonotype. This chain connects TRBV4-2 to TRBJ1-3; D is uncertain. The CDR3 has 17 residues. CDR1 is LGHNA and CDR2 is YNFKEQ in the germline V gene. Trimming took 2 bases from V and 0 from J, leaving 14 bases between them. CDR3 protein: CASSQPSGWGSGNTIYF. The CDR3 DNA follows: TGTGCCAGCAGCCAACCGTCGGGGTGGGGCTCTGGAAACACCATATATTTT.

The chain joins TRBV27 to TRBJ2-7; D unresolved. CDR1 is MNHEY, CDR2 SMNVEV, per germline (reference sequence). Trimming cost V 2 bases and J 6 bases, with 8 bases left between them. This CDR3 contains 12 residues. CDR3 DNA sequence: TGTGCCAGCAGTTTACATGGCGGCGAGCAGTACTTC. Protein sequence: CASSLHGGEQYF.

This clonotype has ten or more counts. This chain connects TRBV7-3 to TRBJ1-1, with unresolved D. The CDR3 contains 13 residues. Germline loops: CDR1 SGHTA, CDR2 FQGTGA. V was pared by 4 bases and J by 4 bases, with 10 bases between. CDR3: CASSYQEGTEAFF. The CDR3 nucleotides read TGTGCCAGCAGCTATCAGGAGGGCACTGAAGCTTTCTTT.

This clonotype has just a few counts. The V gene is TRBV11-2, the J gene TRBJ1-1; 9 bases match TRBD1. Germline lookup yields CDR1 SGHAT and CDR2 FQNNGV. This CDR3 is built from 14 residues. The trim removed 1 base at V and 10 bases at J, leaving 7 bases unmatched. This CDR3 reads CASSLAPGQGPAFF. The CDR3 nucleotides are TGTGCCAGCAGCTTAGCTCCGGGACAGGGCCCAGCTTTCTTT.